One sample yielded the 17 T cell receptor beta chains listed below, sequenced in a study of OX40 agonist ivuxolimab in advanced cancers. Sequenced by immunoSEQ multiplex PCR; TCRdb stores in-frame clones only, minus some. This sample has around 50,000 clones, with roughly 88% found just once. The sequenced sample was CD4+ or CD8+ T cells sorted from blood, obtained in a trial of the OX40 agonist ivuxolimab. The receptors originated from an adult with an advanced solid tumor such as melanoma, head and neck, liver or kidney cancer.

The V gene is TRBV5-1, the J gene TRBJ2-7; TRBD2 might be the D (6 bases). Trimming shortened V by 4 bases and J by 0 bases, and 14 bases separated the two germline ends. CDR1 and CDR2 (germline): SGHRS, YFSETQ. This CDR3 region has 15 residues. In DNA form, the CDR3 reads TGCGCCAGCAGCCTAACGGCGGGGAACTCCTACGAGCAGTACTTC. Protein product: CASSLTAGNSYEQYF.

The V gene is TRBV6-6, the J gene TRBJ2-7, with 8 bases that match TRBD2. This CDR3 has 14 residues. The germline V gene has CDR1 MNHNY and CDR2 SVGAGI (reference sequence). V lost 7 bases and J lost 0; bases outside the gene matches: 5. The DNA for the CDR3 is TGTGCCAGCACTGCCGGGACTAGCTCCTACGAGCAGTACTTC. Its translation is CASTAGTSSYEQYF.

The J gene is TRBJ2-7, the V gene TRBV7-8; D is perhaps TRBD2 (6 bases). Trimming took 3 bases from V and 3 from J, leaving 9 bases between them. The germline CDR1 and CDR2 sequences are SGHVS and FQNEAQ. This CDR3 is 13 amino acids long. In DNA, the CDR3 is TGTGCCAGCAGCTTTCCGGGACTCTACGAGCAGTACTTC. Protein: CASSFPGLYEQYF.

This chain links TRBV5-8 with TRBJ1-1; the D is unclear. Trimming left V 0 bases short and J 4 bases short, with 16 bases between. CDR3 length: 16 amino acids. The germline V gene has CDR1 SGHTS and CDR2 YDEGEE. CDR3 in DNA: TGTGCCAGCAGCTTGGGGGCGGCCTCGGTGGCCACTGAAGCTTTCTTT. It translates to CASSLGAASVATEAFF.

CDR3 protein: CASSLVRDKSHEQYF. CDR3 nucleotide sequence: TGCGCCAGCAGCTTGGTCCGGGATAAATCCCACGAGCAGTACTTC. The chain recombines TRBV5-1 with TRBJ2-7, with TRBD2 as a possible D gene (5 bases). CDR3 length equals 15 residues. Deletions cut 0 bases from V and 5 bases from J, with 15 bases between. The germline CDR1 and CDR2 sequences are SGHRS and YFSETQ.

The chain joins TRBV5-1 to TRBJ2-5; D possibly corresponds to TRBD1 (6 bases). Trimming shortened V by 1 base and J by 4 bases, and 11 bases separated the two germline ends. The CDR3 runs to 14 residues. In germline, CDR1 is SGHRS, CDR2 YFSETQ. CDR3 in amino acids: CASSLQGMGETQYF. In DNA, the CDR3 is TGCGCCAGCAGCTTGCAGGGGATGGGAGAGACCCAGTACTTC.

The chain joins TRBV18 to TRBJ1-1, with a weak D call TRBD1 (6 bases). The CDR3 is 16 residues long. Germline V CDR1 and CDR2: KGHSH, LQKENI. Deletions cut 3 bases from V and 1 base from J, with 15 bases between. The CDR3 is CASSPRYSGQNTEAFF. CDR3 DNA: TGTGCCAGCTCACCTCGATATTCGGGACAGAACACTGAAGCTTTCTTT.

This sequence joins TRBV28 and TRBJ2-7; 7 bases align to TRBD1. J gave up 0 bases and V 5 bases, and 7 bases lay outside the gene matches. Per germline, CDR1 MDHEN and CDR2 SYDVKM. The CDR3 runs to 15 residues. CDR3 in amino acids: CASSDRAHSSYEQYF. Written as DNA, the CDR3 is TGTGCCAGCAGTGACAGGGCCCACTCCTCCTACGAGCAGTACTTC.

For the CDR3, the DNA is TGTGCCAGCAGCTTCTCGCCAGACCTTTCACCCCTCCACTTT. Translating it yields CASSFSPDLSPLHF. The chain couples TRBV7-2 to TRBJ1-6; the D is unclear. Germline V gives CDR1 SGHTA, CDR2 FQGNSA. Trimming took 3 bases from V and 9 from J, leaving 12 bases between them. This CDR3 comprises 14 residues.

This rearrangement joins TRBV2 to TRBJ2-2; 8 bases align to TRBD2. After removal of 8 bases from V and 2 bases from J, the junction contained 4 bases not matched to a gene. Germline values: CDR1 SNHLY, CDR2 FYNNEI. This CDR3 contains 14 residues. The DNA of the CDR3 is TGTGCCAGCGTACTAGCGGTAAACACCGGGGAGCTGTTTTTT. It specifies CASVLAVNTGELFF.

The chain links TRBV19 to TRBJ2-6; tentative D call: TRBD1 (6 bases). This CDR3 is 18 amino acids long. Germline V lookup: CDR1 LNHDA, CDR2 SQIVND (reference sequence). Trimming left V 1 base short and J 0 bases short, with 13 bases between. CDR3: CASSIVGGRGSGANVLTF. CDR3 DNA sequence: TGTGCCAGTAGTATAGTTGGGGGCAGGGGCTCTGGGGCCAACGTCCTGACTTTC.

The DNA for the CDR3 is TGTGCCAGCAGCCTAAGCGGACAGGGACAACAGCCCCAGCATTTT. Amino acids: CASSLSGQGQQPQHF. The rearrangement links TRBV28 to TRBJ1-5; 8 bases are a match to TRBD1. The CDR3 has 15 residues. V dropped 6 bases and J dropped 7; count of bases not matched to a gene: 11. CDR1 is MDHEN, CDR2 SYDVKM, per germline.

The V gene is TRBV7-8, the J gene TRBJ1-3; D is unclear. This CDR3 has 15 residues. V lost 0 bases, J lost 2 bases, and 8 bases lay in between. Looked up from germline, CDR1 is SGHVS and CDR2 is FQNEAQ. The CDR3 region has the DNA TGTGCCAGCAGCTTAGCGCTCGGGGCTGGAAACACCATATATTTT. Protein sequence: CASSLALGAGNTIYF.

The chain recombines TRBV5-6 with TRBJ2-6; D remains unclear. Germline CDR1 reads SGHDT; CDR2 reads YYEEEE. This CDR3 contains 12 residues. Between the trimmed V and J ends, which lost 3 bases and 5 bases, there was a span of 3 bases. CDR3 coding DNA: TGTGCCAGCAGCTGGTGGGCCAACGTCCTGACTTTC. Its protein is CASSWWANVLTF.

V usage is TRBV5-8 and J usage is TRBJ1-5; the match to TRBD1 covers 11 bases. The CDR3 totals 14 residues. Germline CDR1 reads SGHTS; CDR2 reads YDEGEE. The ends lost 6 bases at V and 6 bases at J; junction bases unmatched: 5. The CDR3 protein is CASNPGTGGQPQHF. In nucleotides, the CDR3 is TGTGCCAGCAACCCCGGGACAGGGGGTCAGCCCCAGCATTTT.

This sequence joins TRBV7-9 and TRBJ1-1; unclear D gene. The CDR3 runs to 13 residues. V lost 5 bases to trimming and J lost 3 bases, with 10 bases between them. Germline-derived CDR1 and CDR2 are SEHNR and FQNEAQ (reference sequence). The CDR3 region is CASSPPADTEAFF. CDR3 DNA sequence: TGTGCCAGCAGCCCCCCGGCGGACACTGAAGCTTTCTTT.

This chain uses TRBV5-6 with TRBJ2-2, with TRBD2 identical over 8 bases. Per the germline V gene, CDR1 is SGHDT and CDR2 is YYEEEE. After removal of 0 bases from V and 7 bases from J, the junction contained 2 bases not matched to a gene. The length of the CDR3 is 14 residues. CDR3 DNA: TGTGCCAGCAGCTTGGGACTAGCGAGCGGGGAGCTGTTTTTT. Residues: CASSLGLASGELFF.